The rows below give T cell receptor beta chains drawn from one sample of a study of PD-1 blockade in classical Hodgkin lymphoma. The table came from immunoSEQ multiplex PCR; TCRdb's copy has only in-frame clones and leaves some out. The sample comprises approximately 10,000 clones, around 83% of which are singletons, and around 36% rests with the top ten. The sequences come from CD8+ T cells from blood, collected before the fourth cycle of nivolumab. These receptor sequences come from a human donor with classical Hodgkin lymphoma. The donor label of this sample is uncertain. Both conserved end residues are part of each CDR3. Each record gives: V gene, J gene, CDR3 length, clone size, D gene, CDR3 protein, CDR3 DNA. A D gene is named only where the DNA matches it firmly. Rows give clone size only sometimes, using once, few, many, or a class for an expanded clone.

>TRBV4-3|TRBJ2-1|16|-|TRBD1
CASSQEGRGYYNEQFF
TGCGCCAGCAGCCAAGAAGGCAGGGGGTACTACAATGAGCAGTTCTTC
>TRBV27|TRBJ2-2|15|-|-
CASSLFPSVNGELFF
TGTGCCAGCAGTTTATTCCCTAGCGTAAACGGGGAGCTGTTTTTT
>TRBV30|TRBJ1-1|12|-|-
CAWTGPLYEAFF
TGTGCCTGGACGGGGCCCCTGTATGAAGCTTTCTTT
>TRBV6-4|TRBJ1-6|15|-|-
CASSDSEQGNSPLHF
TGTGCCAGCAGTGACTCAGAGCAGGGGAATTCACCCCTCCACTTT
>TRBV27|TRBJ2-4|14|-|-
CASSLSNRGIIQYF
TGTGCCAGCAGTTTATCTAATAGAGGAATAATTCAGTACTTC
>TRBV4-2|TRBJ1-1|13|-|-
CASSGGVGLEAFF
TGTGCCAGCAGCGGGGGCGTGGGACTGGAAGCTTTCTTT
>TRBV29-1|TRBJ1-1|11|-|-
CSVGQNTEAFF
TGCAGCGTTGGTCAAAACACTGAAGCTTTCTTT
>TRBV5-4|TRBJ2-1|18|-|TRBD2
CASSPGDTGTSAYNEQFF
TGTGCCAGCAGCCCAGGGGATACCGGGACTAGCGCCTACAATGAGCAGTTCTTC
>TRBV19|TRBJ2-3|16|-|-
CASSTPVRGGEDTQYF
TGTGCCAGTAGTACCCCCGTAAGAGGGGGAGAAGATACGCAGTATTTT
>TRBV28|TRBJ1-1|12|few|-
CASSPSALEAFF
TGTGCCAGCAGCCCGTCCGCCCTTGAAGCTTTCTTT
>TRBV19|TRBJ1-5|16|few|-
CASSIIHAMSNQPQHF
TGTGCCAGTAGTATAATTCATGCGATGAGCAATCAGCCCCAGCATTTT
>TRBV4-3|TRBJ2-1|18|-|TRBD2
CASSQDPPSGRPYNEQFF
TGCGCCAGCAGCCAAGACCCCCCGAGCGGGAGACCCTACAATGAGCAGTTCTTC
>TRBV18|TRBJ2-5|15|medium-sized|TRBD1
CASSPGQGSWETQYF
TGTGCCAGCTCACCGGGACAGGGAAGTTGGGAGACCCAGTACTTC
>TRBV19|TRBJ1-4|17|-|TRBD1
CASSPGTGGRSNEKLFF
TGTGCCAGTAGTCCCGGGACAGGGGGCCGATCTAATGAAAAACTGTTTTTT
>TRBV14|TRBJ1-2|14|-|-
CASSPLTSNYGYTF
TGTGCCAGCAGCCCACTTACTTCTAACTATGGCTACACCTTC
>TRBV5-1|TRBJ2-1|14|-|-
CASSLGQSLNEQFF
TGCGCCAGCAGCTTGGGCCAGAGCCTCAATGAGCAGTTCTTC
>TRBV9|TRBJ1-1|12|-|-
CASQGSNTEAFF
TGTGCCAGCCAGGGGTCGAACACTGAAGCTTTCTTT
>TRBV11-2|TRBJ2-7|14|-|TRBD2
CASSLDPSGYEQYF
TGTGCCAGCAGCTTAGACCCTAGCGGGTACGAGCAGTACTTC
>TRBV25-1|TRBJ2-7|17|-|TRBD2
CASSESEWEGPYYEQYF
TGTGCCAGCAGTGAATCGGAGTGGGAGGGCCCATATTACGAGCAGTACTTC
>TRBV28|TRBJ2-7|14|-|-
CASSLFRQNYEQYF
TGTGCCAGCAGTTTATTCAGGCAGAACTACGAGCAGTACTTC
>TRBV4-1|TRBJ2-1|15|-|TRBD1
CASSQFPQGVNEQFF
TGCGCCAGCAGCCAGTTCCCACAGGGGGTCAATGAGCAGTTCTTC
>TRBV29-1|TRBJ1-2|13|-|-
CSVLRDFNYGYTF
TGCAGCGTTCTAAGGGATTTTAACTATGGCTACACCTTC
>TRBV19|TRBJ2-6|15|-|-
CASSIPGAGANVLTF
TGTGCCAGTAGTATCCCCGGCGCTGGGGCCAACGTCCTGACTTTC
>TRBV4-1|TRBJ2-1|16|-|TRBD2
CASSQEVAGGYNEQFF
TGCGCCAGCAGCCAAGAGGTAGCGGGAGGGTACAATGAGCAGTTCTTC
>TRBV11-2|TRBJ1-1|15|-|-
CASSLVEVGYSEAFF
TGTGCCAGCAGCCTCGTCGAAGTAGGGTACAGTGAAGCTTTCTTT
>TRBV4-2|TRBJ1-4|18|-|-
CASSQVTRGPEIYEKLFF
TGTGCCAGCAGCCAAGTTACCCGGGGTCCGGAAATATATGAAAAACTGTTTTTT
>TRBV5-1|TRBJ2-7|15|-|TRBD2
CASTLTSGTGYEQYF
TGCGCCAGCACCTTAACTAGCGGGACAGGTTACGAGCAGTACTTC
>TRBV5-1|TRBJ2-5|14|-|-
CASSFYDGEETQYF
TGCGCCAGCAGCTTTTACGACGGTGAAGAGACCCAGTACTTC
>TRBV5-5|TRBJ2-7|15|-|-
CASSFGQVGYYEQYF
TGTGCCAGCAGCTTTGGCCAGGTGGGATACTACGAGCAGTACTTC
>TRBV6-5|TRBJ1-1|13|-|-
CASSNTGNTEAFF
TGTGCCAGCAGTAACACAGGGAACACTGAAGCTTTCTTT
>TRBV4-1|TRBJ2-7|17|-|TRBD2
CASSPQWGEGQRHEQYF
TGCGCCAGCAGCCCCCAGTGGGGGGAGGGCCAGCGCCACGAGCAGTACTTC
>TRBV4-3|TRBJ2-7|11|-|-
CASSQGRSQYF
TGCGCCAGCAGCCAAGGGAGATCGCAGTACTTC
>TRBV7-9|TRBJ2-3|13|few|-
CASSLSLTDTQYF
TGTGCCAGCAGCTTGAGTTTGACAGATACGCAGTATTTT
>TRBV5-1|TRBJ2-1|14|once|-
CASSLMRDYNEQFF
TGCGCCAGCAGCTTGATGCGGGATTACAATGAGCAGTTCTTC
>TRBV4-1|TRBJ2-3|18|-|TRBD2
CASSQGTSGRFLTDTQYF
TGCGCCAGCAGCCAGGGGACTAGCGGGAGGTTCCTCACAGATACGCAGTATTTT
>TRBV19|TRBJ2-7|15|-|-
CASSVLWGFSYEQYF
TGTGCCAGTAGTGTTTTATGGGGGTTCTCCTACGAGCAGTACTTC
>TRBV2|TRBJ2-3|18|-|TRBD2
CAMNGVIEGGPTTDTQYF
TGTGCCATGAATGGGGTCATAGAGGGAGGGCCCACCACAGATACGCAGTATTTT
>TRBV5-6|TRBJ1-5|12|-|-
CASSLGGGPQHF
TGTGCCAGCAGCTTGGGTGGCGGGCCCCAGCATTTT
>TRBV5-1|TRBJ2-7|15|-|-
CASSLDSAVSYEQYF
TGCGCCAGCAGCTTGGACTCGGCGGTGAGCTACGAGCAGTACTTC
>TRBV14|TRBJ1-1|15|-|TRBD1
CASSLPGQGDTEAFF
TGTGCCAGCAGCCTCCCGGGACAGGGAGACACTGAAGCTTTCTTT
>TRBV7-9|TRBJ2-1|14|once|-
CASSLGVDPNEQFF
TGTGCCAGCAGCTTAGGGGTGGATCCAAATGAGCAGTTCTTC